The 12 T cell receptor beta chains given below trace back to one sample, sequenced in a study of monozygotic twins with cystic fibrosis. Method: immunoSEQ multiplex PCR; TCRdb's copy keeps in-frame clones and lacks some. The data show tens of thousands of clones, roughly 97% seen once. The sequenced material came from blood. These receptors came from a girl aged 10-17 years with cystic fibrosis.

The chain links TRBV5-5 to TRBJ1-2; no firm D call. The germline V gene encodes CDR1 SGHKS and CDR2 YYEKEE (reference sequence). This CDR3 spans 16 amino acids. Trimming shortened V by 0 bases and J by 2 bases, and 14 bases separated the two germline ends. The CDR3: CASSLGWTQTNYGYTF. The DNA of the CDR3 is TGTGCCAGCAGCTTGGGTTGGACTCAAACAAACTATGGCTACACCTTC.

The chain combines TRBV2 with TRBJ2-7, with D unclear. The germline CDR1 and CDR2 sequences are SNHLY and FYNNEI. CDR3 length: 14 residues. The ends were cut back, 1 base at V and 0 bases at J, with 7 bases in the middle. CDR3 coding DNA: TGTGCCAGCAGTGAAGGGCCTCTCTCCTACGAGCAGTACGTC. This encodes CASSEGPLSYEQYV.

The chain is built from TRBV4-1 and TRBJ1-2; D unclear. There are 12 residues in the CDR3. The germline gives CDR1 MGHRA, CDR2 YSYEKL. Trimming pared 0 bases from V and 8 bases from J, leaving 7 bases between. The CDR3 protein is CASSQEGRGYTF. The CDR3, as DNA: TGCGCCAGCAGCCAAGAGGGCCGGGGCTACACCTTC.

In its sample, this clone was seen once. J is TRBJ2-3 and V is TRBV20-1; D is uncertain. Germline assignment: CDR1 DFQATT and CDR2 SNEGSKA (reference sequence). The CDR3 loop spans 11 amino acids. V was pared by 7 bases and J by 4 bases, with 9 bases between. The CDR3 here is CSGADPDTQYF. The CDR3 DNA follows: TGCAGTGGGGCAGACCCAGATACGCAGTATTTT.

J is TRBJ1-6 and V is TRBV2; the D is unclear. With 0 bases removed from V and 9 bases from J, the gap between germline ends came to 12 bases. Germline CDR1 and CDR2: SNHLY and FYNNEI. The CDR3 is made up of 15 amino acids. The CDR3 is CASSEAGPTGSPLHF. The DNA of the CDR3 is TGTGCCAGCAGTGAAGCAGGACCCACCGGTTCACCCCTCCACTTT.

The chain carries TRBV19 and TRBJ1-1; D is undetermined. Germline V CDR1 and CDR2: LNHDA, SQIVND (reference sequence). CDR3 length: 11 residues. Deletions cut 6 bases from V and 6 bases from J, with 8 bases between. For the CDR3, the DNA is TGTGCCAGTAGGAGCAGCCCTGAAGCTTTCTTT. As protein: CASRSSPEAFF.

This sequence joins TRBV15 and TRBJ2-3; TRBD1 aligns across 10 bases. After removal of 3 bases from V and 6 bases from J, the junction contained 6 bases not matched to a gene. This CDR3 is built from 15 residues. Germline V gene lookup returns CDR1 LNHNV and CDR2 YYDKDF (reference sequence). The CDR3 sequence is CATSRSGTGADTQYF. DNA of the CDR3: TGTGCCACCAGCAGGAGCGGGACAGGGGCCGATACGCAGTATTTT.

The chain recombines TRBV27 with TRBJ2-7; perhaps TRBD1 as D (6 bases). The CDR3 contains 15 residues. Looked up from germline, CDR1 is MNHEY and CDR2 is SMNVEV (reference sequence). Between the trimmed V and J ends, which lost 6 bases and 4 bases, there was a span of 19 bases. CDR3: CASRDLGAREYEQYV. Written as DNA, the CDR3 is TGTGCCAGCAGGGACTTGGGGGCGAGGGAATACGAGCAGTACGTC.

V usage is TRBV7-2 and J usage is TRBJ2-3; D gene ambiguous. Germline V gene data show CDR1 as SGHTA and CDR2 as FQGNSA. This CDR3 comprises 18 residues. Trimming removed 5 bases at V and 1 base at J, with 22 bases between. In DNA form, the CDR3 reads TGTGCCAGCAGCGAATACTTAGGCACGGGTGCGGGCACAGATACGCAGTATTTT. Residues: CASSEYLGTGAGTDTQYF.

The V gene is TRBV28, the J gene TRBJ1-5, with a weak D call TRBD1 (6 bases). The V end lost 7 bases, the J end lost 0 bases, and 22 bases lay between the germline ends. CDR3 length equals 18 residues. CDR1 is MDHEN and CDR2 is SYDVKM in the germline V gene. The CDR3 protein is CASTKAPVQGYSNQPQHF. CDR3 coding DNA: TGTGCCAGCACCAAGGCCCCCGTTCAGGGGTATAGCAATCAGCCCCAGCATTTT.

This clone was detected once. The chain combines TRBV2 with TRBJ2-3; no clear D. V was cut by 4 bases and J by 4 bases, with 12 bases left in between. The CDR3 sequence is 14 residues long. Germline loops: CDR1 SNHLY, CDR2 FYNNEI. CDR3 sequence (DNA): TGTGCCAGCAGTGTGGTGGAAGGTTCAGATACGCAGTATTTT. It codes for CASSVVEGSDTQYF.

The chain links TRBV5-1 to TRBJ2-7; possible D gene TRBD2, 5 bases. V was shortened by 0 bases and J by 0 bases, with 13 bases between the two germline ends. Looked up from germline, CDR1 is SGHRS and CDR2 is YFSETQ. The CDR3 length is 16 residues. Here the CDR3 reads CASSLAEEESSYEQYF. CDR3 DNA sequence: TGCGCCAGCAGCTTGGCCGAGGAGGAAAGCTCCTACGAGCAGTACTTC. The whole variable domain, remainder taken from reference TRBV5-1 and TRBJ2-7, is KAGVTQTPRYLIKTRGQQVTLSCSPISGHRSVSWYQQTPGQGLQFLFEYFSETQRNKGNFPGRFSGRQFSNSRSEMNVSTLELGDSALYLCASSLAEEESSYEQYFGPGTRLTVT.